These 8 T cell receptor beta chains originate from one sample sequenced in a study of blood T cells in healthy people across ages. Primed by a sample-barcoded 5' primer and a J-beta primer mix, a second PCR proceeded for about 7 to 11 cycles. TCRdb re-called the 5' RACE reads through MiXCR, storing one row per CDR3 protein. Of approximately 760,000 distinct CDR3 sequences listed, 20% to 25% are singletons. The same data also went into a second study, on T cells of mothers and their children.

The sample comprised blood. The receptor set was obtained from a boy aged 5-17 years in good health.

The chain recombines TRBV7-2 with TRBJ2-2; 8 positions agree with TRBD2. This CDR3 region has 15 residues. CDR1 SGHTA and CDR2 FQGNSA come from the germline V gene. Unmatched junction bases numbered 5, after V lost 1 base and J lost 7 bases. The CDR3: CASSLVLAGVGELFF. CDR3 nucleotides: TGTGCCAGCAGCTTAGTTCTAGCGGGCGTCGGGGAGCTGTTTTTT.

The J gene is TRBJ2-3, the V gene TRBV4-1; 9 nucleotides match TRBD1. Trimming took 0 bases from V and 6 from J; bases not matched to a gene: 10. Germline V lookup: CDR1 MGHRA, CDR2 YSYEKL. This CDR3 is built from 17 residues. The CDR3 loop is CASSQDKLDRGGDTQYF. The CDR3, as DNA: TGCGCCAGCAGCCAAGATAAGTTGGACAGGGGAGGCGATACGCAGTATTTT.

This CDR3 is CAISEDHRGRIDEQYF. CDR3 DNA sequence: TGTGCCATCAGTGAGGATCACAGGGGTAGGATCGACGAGCAGTACTTC. This rearrangement joins TRBV10-3 to TRBJ2-7, with 7 bases identical to TRBD1. CDR1 is ENHRY and CDR2 is SYGVKD in the germline V gene. The V gene end was trimmed by 2 bases and the J gene end by 5 bases; junction bases not matched to a gene: 12. CDR3 length: 16 residues.

The CDR3 sequence is CAIILTGPNTEAFF. The DNA of the CDR3 is TGTGCCATCATATTGACAGGGCCGAACACTGAAGCTTTCTTT. This chain joins TRBV10-3 and TRBJ1-1, with TRBD1 identical over 7 bases. This CDR3 contains 14 residues. CDR1 and CDR2 from the germline V gene are ENHRY and SYGVKD. Trimming at V came to 7 bases and at J to 1 base, leaving 6 bases not matched to a gene.

This clonotype was counted only a few times. The gene calls are TRBV14 and TRBJ2-5, with a weak D call TRBD2 (5 bases). This CDR3 is 16 amino acids long. Trimming removed 4 bases from V and 2 bases from J, with 17 bases in between. Germline V gives CDR1 SGHDN, CDR2 FVKESK. The CDR3 sequence is CASSPLRVPGQETQYF. The CDR3 bases are TGTGCCAGCAGCCCCTTGAGGGTCCCTGGGCAAGAGACCCAGTACTTC. The full variable domain, its missing parts supplied by reference TRBV14 and TRBJ2-5, is EAGVTQFPSHSVIEKGQTVTLRCDPISGHDNLYWYRRVMGKEIKFLLHFVKESKQDESGMPNNRFLAERTGGTYSTLKVQPAELEDSGVYFCASSPLRVPGQETQYFGPGTRLLVL.

A few counts support this clonotype. CDR3: CASSPERGQGRNTQYF. CDR3 DNA: TGTGCCAGCAGTCCAGAACGAGGACAGGGGAGGAATACGCAGTATTTT. This chain uses TRBV28 with TRBJ2-3; 9 bases are shared with TRBD1. The V segment lost 5 bases and the J segment 7 bases; nucleotides outside the gene matches: 13. The V gene's germline CDR1 is MDHEN and CDR2 SYDVKM. The CDR3 has 16 amino acids.

This chain links TRBV5-6 with TRBJ2-4; a weak D match, TRBD1 (6 bases). This CDR3 spans 15 amino acids. CDR1 SGHDT and CDR2 YYEEEE come from the germline V gene. V lost 0 bases to trimming and J lost 8 bases, with 15 bases between them. CDR3 bases: TGTGCCAGCAGCTTGGCCAAAGGGGGATTGTACATTCAGTACTTC. It translates to CASSLAKGGLYIQYF.

The rearrangement links TRBV3-1 to TRBJ2-1; possibly TRBD2 for D (5 bases). Trimming removed 1 base from V and 2 bases from J, with 12 bases in between. CDR3 size: 16 residues. In germline, CDR1 is LGHDT, CDR2 YNNKEL (reference sequence). CDR3 in amino acids: CASSQGGPYTYNEQFF. Here the CDR3 DNA reads TGTGCCAGCAGCCAAGGCGGGCCTTATACCTACAATGAGCAGTTCTTC.